The rows below give T cell receptor beta chains drawn from one sample of a study of blood T cell repertoires in COVID-19. Using immunoSEQ multiplex PCR, the repertoire was profiled, and TCRdb retains in-frame clones only, with some absent. The sample shows about 130,000 clones, around 80% of them seen only once. The sample taken for sequencing was peripheral blood. Every receptor here comes from a man aged 65 to 79 with acute or convalescent COVID-19. The CDR3 runs from the conserved cysteine through the conserved F or W. The D gene is left open where the match is weak. Rows may omit the clone size; those that give it use once, few, many or a size class.

.	.	TRBV12-3/TRBV12-4	TRBJ2-1	13	TGTGCCAGCAGGACAGCAATCGGCTTTGAGCAGTTCTTC	CASRTAIGFEQFF
TRBD1	.	TRBV28	TRBJ1-2	14	TGTGCCAGCAATGGCAGGACAGGGATTAACGGCTACACCTTC	CASNGRTGINGYTF
.	.	TRBV28	TRBJ2-5	15	TGTGCCACCTCAACCCCACAGCTTTACCAAGAGACCCAGTACTTC	CATSTPQLYQETQYF
TRBD1	.	TRBV19	TRBJ1-1	16	TGTGCCAGTAGCCAGATGGACAGGGGGCAGAACACTGAAGCTTTCTTT	CASSQMDRGQNTEAFF
TRBD1	.	TRBV4-1	TRBJ1-5	17	TGCGCCAGCAGCCAAGATTGGATGGGACAGGGGCTTCAGCCCCAGCATTTT	CASSQDWMGQGLQPQHF
.	.	TRBV27	TRBJ2-5	13	TGTGCCAGCAGTTTTAGGGGAAGAGAGACCCAGTACTTC	CASSFRGRETQYF
TRBD1	.	TRBV7-9	TRBJ1-2	14	TGTGCCAGCAGCGCTCAACAGGGGAACTATGGCTACACCTTC	CASSAQQGNYGYTF
.	once	TRBV11-2	TRBJ2-5	13	TGTGCCAGCAGCTTATCCCCAGAAGAGACCCAGTACTTC	CASSLSPEETQYF
TRBD2	few	TRBV4-1	TRBJ2-4	14	TGCGCCAGCAGCCCCCGGACCGGGGGGAACATTCAGTACTTC	CASSPRTGGNIQYF
TRBD1	.	TRBV5-1	TRBJ2-2	17	TGCGCCAGCAGCTTGGCAGGACGACAGGGGAGCACCGGGGAGCTGTTTTTT	CASSLAGRQGSTGELFF
.	once	TRBV20-1	TRBJ1-4	12	TGCAGTGCTAGTGGCGCAGGAGAAAAACTGTTTTTT	CSASGAGEKLFF
TRBD1	.	TRBV19	TRBJ1-2	14	TGTGCCAGTAGTCTCCGGGACAGGGGTCATGGCTACACCTTC	CASSLRDRGHGYTF
.	.	TRBV6-6	TRBJ2-2	15	TGTGCCAGCAGGACGACCACCGGGGACACCGGGGAGCTGTTTTTT	CASRTTTGDTGELFF
.	.	TRBV4-1	TRBJ1-2	14	TGCGCCAGCAGCCAAGAGGAACGGCGGTATGGCTACACCTTC	CASSQEERRYGYTF
TRBD1	few	TRBV18	TRBJ2-7	15	TGTGCCAGCTCACCAGGGACAGGGGGCGGATACGAGCAGTACTTC	CASSPGTGGGYEQYF
TRBD2	.	TRBV4-1	TRBJ2-5	16	TGCGCCAGCAGCGATTGGACGGGACTAGCCGGTGAGACCCAGTACTTC	CASSDWTGLAGETQYF
TRBD1	once	TRBV28	TRBJ2-3	16	TGTGCCAGCAGTTTAGGGGGACAGGGCGGAACAGATACGCAGTATTTT	CASSLGGQGGTDTQYF
TRBD1	.	TRBV29-1	TRBJ2-5	14	TGCAGCGTTGAAGATCAGACAGGGGCAGAGACCCAGTACTTC	CSVEDQTGAETQYF
.	.	TRBV20-1	TRBJ2-5	11	TGCAGTGCCCCGGAGCGAAAGACCCAGTACTTC	CSAPERKTQYF
.	.	TRBV2	TRBJ1-6	14	TGTGCCAGCAAGGGGACAATGCTCGGATCACCCCTCCACTTT	CASKGTMLGSPLHF
.	.	TRBV5-1	TRBJ1-2	14	TGCGCCAGCATGAGTGGGCAGGGTAACTATGGCTACACCTTC	CASMSGQGNYGYTF
.	few	TRBV7-8	TRBJ1-6	14	TGTGCCAGCAGCACTACAGGGTATAATTCACCCCTCCACTTT	CASSTTGYNSPLHF
TRBD1	.	TRBV6-4	TRBJ1-2	13	TGTGCCAGCAGCAGGGGGACGGACTATGGCTACACCTTC	CASSRGTDYGYTF
TRBD1	.	TRBV6-5	TRBJ1-4	14	TGTGCCAGCAAGCGGGACAGGGGTGGGGAAAAACTGTTTTTT	CASKRDRGGEKLFF
TRBD2	.	TRBV4-2	TRBJ2-7	14	TGTGCCAGCAGCCCGGGACTAGCGGCCTACGAGCAGTACTTC	CASSPGLAAYEQYF
.	.	TRBV5-6	TRBJ2-7	16	TGTGCCAGCAGCTTGGCCTGGCAGGGTTTGGCCTACGAGCAGTACTTC	CASSLAWQGLAYEQYF
.	many	TRBV28	TRBJ1-5	15	TGTGCCAGCATATCTGGGGGGGACATTCATCAGCCCCAGCATTTT	CASISGGDIHQPQHF
TRBD1	.	TRBV18	TRBJ1-6	14	TGTGCCAGCTCACCGGGACAGGGTAGTTCACCCCTCCACTTT	CASSPGQGSSPLHF
TRBD1	.	TRBV5-6	TRBJ1-4	15	TGTGCCAGCAGCTCTCTTGGGACAGGGAAAGAAAAACTGTTTTTT	CASSSLGTGKEKLFF
TRBD1	.	TRBV7-8	TRBJ1-5	15	TGTGCCAGCAGCTCATCCGGGACAGGCAATCAGCCCCAGCATTTT	CASSSSGTGNQPQHF
.	.	TRBV30	TRBJ1-1	13	TGTGCCTGGAGTTGGACTGAGAACACTGAAGCTTTCTTT	CAWSWTENTEAFF
.	.	TRBV5-4	TRBJ1-6	15	TGTGCCAGCAGCTTGGAAGCGTTCCGGGATTCACCCCTCCACTTT	CASSLEAFRDSPLHF
.	.	TRBV28	TRBJ1-3	12	TGTGCCAGCAGTTTAAGGTGGGGCGGCATATATTTT	CASSLRWGGIYF
.	.	TRBV7-3	TRBJ2-1	20	TGTGCCAGCAGCTTAATCCCCCCATCGATTGCAGGCAGCGGACACAATGAGCAGTTCTTC	CASSLIPPSIAGSGHNEQFF
.	.	TRBV21-1	TRBJ2-4	16	TGTGCCAGCAGCGAGGGGACTAGCCCCCCAGATAGCATTCAGTACTTC	CASSEGTSPPDSIQYF
TRBD2	.	TRBV6-4	TRBJ2-2	18	TGTGCCAGCAGCTTACTAGCGGGGGGGTCGTCGGGCACCGGGGAGCTGTTTTTT	CASSLLAGGSSGTGELFF
TRBD1	.	TRBV5-4	TRBJ1-2	13	TGTGCCAGCAGCTTTGGACAGGCGGAGGGCTACACCTTC	CASSFGQAEGYTF
.	.	TRBV6-5	TRBJ1-2	14	TGTGCCAGCAGTATCCAGACGGAGATCTATGGCTACACCTTC	CASSIQTEIYGYTF
TRBD1	once	TRBV11-3	TRBJ2-1	13	TGTGCCAGCAGCTTTGAGGGGGCGGATGAGCAGTTCTTC	CASSFEGADEQFF
TRBD1	few	TRBV2	TRBJ1-5	14	TGTGCCAGCAGGGGGGACAGCCCCAATCAGCCCCAGCATTTT	CASRGDSPNQPQHF
.	.	TRBV10-3	TRBJ1-5	14	TGTGCCATCAGTGGAGGGACATTGAATCAGCCCCAGCATTTT	CAISGGTLNQPQHF
TRBD1	medium-sized	TRBV25-1	TRBJ1-5	17	TGTGCCAGCAGTGAACAGGGCGACAGGGAGCCAAATCAGCCCCAGCATTTT	CASSEQGDREPNQPQHF
TRBD2	once	TRBV2	TRBJ2-3	14	TGTGCCAGCAGAAGGACTAGCGGGGGTGATACGCAGTATTTT	CASRRTSGGDTQYF
TRBD1	.	TRBV2	TRBJ1-1	14	TGTGCCAGCCGACCGGGACAGGGAAACACTGAAGCTTTCTTT	CASRPGQGNTEAFF
.	.	TRBV28	TRBJ1-1	13	TGTGCCAGCAGTTTACTCGGGAACACTGAAGCTTTCTTT	CASSLLGNTEAFF
.	.	TRBV6-5	TRBJ2-1	11	TGTGCCAGCACCCACGGGGTAGAGCAGTTCTTC	CASTHGVEQFF
.	.	TRBV6-5	TRBJ1-5	12	TGTGCCAGCATTGGGGCAGATCAGCCCCAGCATTTT	CASIGADQPQHF
.	.	TRBV10-3	TRBJ2-2	17	TGTGCCATCAGTGAGTTCGGGGATCTACTAAACACCGGGGAGCTGTTTTTT	CAISEFGDLLNTGELFF